One sample yielded the 12 T cell receptor beta chains listed below, sequenced in a study of human T cells and chemical hapten exposure. Time point specified: patch test 3, about 24 weeks after DPC sensitization. The treatment denotes: therapeutic diphenylcyclopropenone sensitization with weekly scalp DPC. TCRdb reanalysed the RACE reads using MiXCR and keeps one entry per CDR3 protein. This sample has 90,000 to 140,000 distinct CDR3 sequences, with less than 40% found just once. Sample: whole blood, taken in connection with sensitization to the hapten diphenylcyclopropenone (DPC). The receptors were gathered from a man between 35 and 55 years old with alopecia areata. Some clones in this sample may be carry-over from other donors' samples.

This clonotype showed up just a few times. J is TRBJ1-5 and V is TRBV6-2 or TRBV6-3; perhaps TRBD1 as D (5 bases). Germline V gene sequence: CDR1 MNHEY, CDR2 SVGEGT. Trimming took off 10 bases at V and 4 bases at J, with 26 bases between the two ends. The CDR3 has 17 amino acids. CDR3 residues: CATSRPDSGLENQPQHF. CDR3 sequence (DNA): TGTGCCACCTCGAGGCCCGACTCGGGACTGGAAAATCAGCCCCAGCATTTT.

The CDR3 spells CSARSGPKETQYF. DNA of the CDR3: TGCAGTGCTAGGAGTGGCCCAAAAGAGACCCAGTACTTC. This rearrangement joins TRBV20-1 to TRBJ2-5; no firm D call. The CDR3 loop spans 13 amino acids. Trimming removed 3 bases from V and 3 bases from J, with 11 bases in between. The germline V gene has CDR1 DFQATT and CDR2 SNEGSKA (reference sequence).

The chain carries TRBV7-9 and TRBJ1-4; 7 bases map to TRBD1. The CDR3 contains 15 residues. In germline, CDR1 is SEHNR, CDR2 FQNEAQ (reference sequence). V lost 1 base, J lost 5 bases, and 4 bases stayed unmatched. The CDR3 spells CASSLGQGENEKLFF. Written as DNA, the CDR3 is TGTGCCAGCAGCTTAGGACAGGGAGAAAATGAAAAACTGTTTTTT.

This clonotype was detected only once. The chain combines TRBV20-1 with TRBJ1-5; D unresolved. This CDR3 region has 12 residues. Per germline, CDR1 DFQATT and CDR2 SNEGSKA (reference sequence). The DNA for the CDR3 is TGCAGACTGGCGCAACCGGATCAGCCCCAGCATTTT. This sequence encodes CRLAQPDQPQHF.

The genes are TRBV4-1 and TRBJ2-1, with 8 positions matching TRBD1. Germline V gene lookup returns CDR1 MGHRA and CDR2 YSYEKL. The CDR3 runs to 15 residues. V trimming: 3 bases; J trimming: 3 bases; junction bases outside the gene matches: 4. The DNA of the CDR3 is TGCGCCAGCAGCCACGCGGACAGGGACTACAATGAGCAGTTCTTC. It specifies CASSHADRDYNEQFF.

This clonotype was seen a few times. The V and J genes are TRBV7-2 and TRBJ1-5; 11 nucleotides agree with TRBD1. The CDR3 contains 18 residues. Trimming cost V 1 base and J 2 bases; bases outside gene matches: 7. The germline V gene encodes CDR1 SGHTA and CDR2 FQGNSA. The CDR3 nucleotides are TGTGCCAGCAGCTTAGGGACAGGGGGCGGAGGTGGCAATCAGCCCCAGCATTTT. Translating gives CASSLGTGGGGGNQPQHF.

In DNA form, the CDR3 reads TGTGCCAGCAGTTTAGGTGGCGGGAGGGTAACAGATACGCAGTATTTT. Translated: CASSLGGGRVTDTQYF. J is TRBJ2-3 and V is TRBV12-3 or TRBV12-4, with TRBD2 identical over 9 bases. With V trimmed by 1 base and J by 3 bases, 5 bases remained unmatched. The CDR3 is 16 residues long.

This sequence joins TRBV5-1 and TRBJ2-2; possible D gene TRBD1, 5 bases. This CDR3 contains 16 residues. The V end was cut by 0 bases, the J end by 0 bases, with 9 bases between. Germline V CDR1 and CDR2: SGHRS, YFSETQ. The CDR3 loop is CASSLGDRANTGELFF. CDR3 coding DNA: TGCGCCAGCAGCTTGGGAGACAGAGCGAACACCGGGGAGCTGTTTTTT.

J is TRBJ2-7 and V is TRBV28; D gene uncertain. V was shortened by 6 bases and J by 0 bases, with 18 bases between the two germline ends. There are 16 residues in the CDR3. The germline CDR1 and CDR2 sequences are MDHEN and SYDVKM. CDR3 sequence: CASSPVVGSSSYEQYV. The CDR3 nucleotides read TGTGCCAGCAGCCCCGTTGTGGGCTCGAGCTCCTACGAGCAGTACGTC.

The chain carries TRBV7-2 and TRBJ2-2; D perhaps matches TRBD1 (5 bases). The CDR3 has 16 amino acids. Trimming took off 4 bases at V and 1 base at J, with 13 bases between the two ends. Germline lookup yields CDR1 SGHTA and CDR2 FQGNSA. As DNA, the CDR3 is TGTGCCAGCAGCTCCATAGGGGTGCAGAACACCGGGGAGCTGTTTTTT. It specifies CASSSIGVQNTGELFF. Using reference TRBV7-2 and TRBJ2-2 for the parts outside the CDR3, the full variable domain is GAGVSQSPSNKVTEKGKDVELRCDPISGHTALYWYRQSLGQGLEFLIYFQGNSAPDKSGLPSDRFSAERTGGSVSTLTIQRTQQEDSAVYLCASSSIGVQNTGELFFGEGSRLTVL.

This clonotype has more than one count but fewer than ten. The V call is TRBV7-9, the J call TRBJ2-6, with 9 bases that match TRBD1. This CDR3 region has 18 residues. Germline CDR1 SEHNR, CDR2 FQNEAQ (reference sequence). With 1 base clipped from V and 0 bases from J, the junction kept 4 bases outside the gene matches. The CDR3 loop is CASSLGDRDFSGANVLTF. The CDR3 nucleotides are TGTGCCAGCAGCTTAGGGGACAGGGATTTCTCTGGGGCCAACGTCCTGACTTTC.

V usage is TRBV28 and J usage is TRBJ2-7, with 7 bases identical to TRBD2. Germline CDR1 and CDR2: MDHEN and SYDVKM. The CDR3 is 14 residues long. V was clipped by 5 bases and J by 5 bases; unmatched bases: 9. The chain's CDR3 is CASSPPGGSHEQYF. The CDR3 nucleotides read TGTGCCAGCAGTCCCCCCGGCGGGAGTCACGAGCAGTACTTC.